This T cell receptor beta chain is from a study of vaccination effects on CD4 cells after COVID-19. Study results and limitations: Limitations: small convalescent group and missing early post-infection timepoints. In the late period after vaccination, infection- and vaccine-induced clones contracted markedly.

Concerning this clone: Its antigen remains unknown.

The protocol was immunoSEQ multiplex PCR, while the TCRdb copy is restricted to in-frame clones and leaves out a portion. Of approximately 31,000 clones in the sample, more than 60% were seen once. Pools of viral peptides were used by the ViraFEST assay to expand antigen-specific CD4+ T cells ahead of sequencing. Cells that had been cultured for 10 days were the source of isolated CD4+ T cells. SARS-CoV-2 infection was confirmed by PCR in the person between March and December 2020. CDR3 length: 15 amino acids. V lost 0 bases, J lost 2 bases, and 4 bases stayed unmatched. Germline V CDR1 and CDR2: SGHNT, YYREEE (reference sequence).

V usage is TRBV5-4 and J usage is TRBJ1-2; 7 bases match TRBD1. This specimen was CD4+ T cells from PBMCs cultured with a peptide pool, taken before COVID-19 vaccination. This receptor was taken from a human donor who had a prior SARS-CoV-2 infection. This chain's CDR3 is CASSLGKTGNYGYTF. The CDR3 bases are TGTGCCAGCAGCTTGGGGAAGACAGGGAACTATGGCTACACCTTC.